This T cell receptor beta chain was recorded in a study of circulating CD8 cells and anti-PD-1 response in melanoma. In germline, CDR1 is LNHDA, CDR2 SQIVND (reference sequence). Trimming shortened V by 5 bases and J by 7 bases, and 11 bases separated the two germline ends. This CDR3 contains 13 residues. Sample share makes this clonotype large (0.1 to 1%). The antigen is undetermined. Sorting of live CD3+CD8+TCRalphabeta+ cells by PD-1 and/or TIGIT gave four subsets. Using around 15 ng of total RNA, TCR libraries were made with the QIAseq Immune Repertoire TCR panel. TCRdb itself ran the reads through MiXCR, one entry per CDR3 protein. The profile shows 490 or so distinct CDR3 sequences, 5.5% to 8.5% of them singletons. Study-wide points: Patients included both untreated and previously treated individuals. Generally, no replicate experiments were performed. PD-1 and DPOS subsets showed similar, higher clonality than DNEG. Peptide assays on expanded sorted subsets replaced tumor-based reactivity testing.

The receptor was derived from a human donor with melanoma. This specimen was CD8+ T cells from PBMCs, taken at baseline or after one month of anti-PD-1 therapy (not recorded which). The V call is TRBV19, the J call TRBJ1-4; D gene ambiguous. The DNA for the CDR3 is TGTGCCAGTAGTCCCCGGAACATTGAAAAACTGTTTTTT. Translation gives CASSPRNIEKLFF.